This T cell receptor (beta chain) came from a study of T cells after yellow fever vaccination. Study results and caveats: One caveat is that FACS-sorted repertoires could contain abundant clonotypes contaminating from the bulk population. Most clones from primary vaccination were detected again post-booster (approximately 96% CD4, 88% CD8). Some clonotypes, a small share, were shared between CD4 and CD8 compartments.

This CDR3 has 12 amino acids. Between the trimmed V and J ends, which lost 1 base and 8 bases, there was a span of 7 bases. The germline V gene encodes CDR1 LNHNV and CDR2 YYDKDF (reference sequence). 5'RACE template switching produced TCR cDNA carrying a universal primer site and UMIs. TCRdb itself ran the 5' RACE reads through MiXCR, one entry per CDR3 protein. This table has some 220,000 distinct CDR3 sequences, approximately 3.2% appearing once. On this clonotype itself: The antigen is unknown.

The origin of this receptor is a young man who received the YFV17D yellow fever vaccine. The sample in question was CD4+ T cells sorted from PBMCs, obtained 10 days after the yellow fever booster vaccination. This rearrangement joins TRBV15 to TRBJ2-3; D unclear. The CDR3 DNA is TGTGCCACCAGCAGAGTTGTGGGTACGCAGTATTTT. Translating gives CATSRVVGTQYF.